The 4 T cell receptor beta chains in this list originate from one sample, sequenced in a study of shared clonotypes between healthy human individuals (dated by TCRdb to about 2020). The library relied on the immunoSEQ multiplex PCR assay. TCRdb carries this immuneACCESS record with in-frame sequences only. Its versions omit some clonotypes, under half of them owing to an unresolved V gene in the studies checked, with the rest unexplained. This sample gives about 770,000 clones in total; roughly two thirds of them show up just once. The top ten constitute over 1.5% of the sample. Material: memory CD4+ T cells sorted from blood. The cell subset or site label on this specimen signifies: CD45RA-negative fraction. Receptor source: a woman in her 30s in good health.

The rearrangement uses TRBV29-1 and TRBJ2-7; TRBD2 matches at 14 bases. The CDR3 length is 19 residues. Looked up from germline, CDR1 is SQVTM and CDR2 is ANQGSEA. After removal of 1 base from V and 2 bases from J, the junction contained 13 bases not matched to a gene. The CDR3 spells CSVEGRQGTSGSAPYEQYF. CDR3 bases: TGCAGCGTTGAAGGAAGGCAAGGGACTAGCGGGAGTGCCCCCTACGAGCAGTACTTC.

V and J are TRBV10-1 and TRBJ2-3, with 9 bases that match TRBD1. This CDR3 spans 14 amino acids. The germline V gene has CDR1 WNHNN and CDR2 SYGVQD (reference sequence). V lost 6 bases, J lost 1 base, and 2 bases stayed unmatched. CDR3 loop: CASSRTGGTDTQYF. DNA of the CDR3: TGCGCCAGCAGCCGGACAGGGGGCACAGATACGCAGTATTTT.

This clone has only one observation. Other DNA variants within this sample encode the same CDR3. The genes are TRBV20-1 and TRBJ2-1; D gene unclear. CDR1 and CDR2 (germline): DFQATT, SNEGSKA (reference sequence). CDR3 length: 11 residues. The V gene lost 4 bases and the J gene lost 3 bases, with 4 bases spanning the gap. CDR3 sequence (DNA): TGCAGTGCTAAGGGCTACAATGAGCAGTTCTTC. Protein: CSAKGYNEQFF.

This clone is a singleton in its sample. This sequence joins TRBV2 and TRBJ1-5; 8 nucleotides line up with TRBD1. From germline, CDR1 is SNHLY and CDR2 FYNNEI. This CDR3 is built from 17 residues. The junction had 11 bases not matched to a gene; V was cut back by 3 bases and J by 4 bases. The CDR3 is CASSDTRGRRGNQPQHF. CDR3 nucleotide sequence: TGTGCCAGCAGTGATACCAGGGGGCGACGGGGGAATCAGCCCCAGCATTTT.